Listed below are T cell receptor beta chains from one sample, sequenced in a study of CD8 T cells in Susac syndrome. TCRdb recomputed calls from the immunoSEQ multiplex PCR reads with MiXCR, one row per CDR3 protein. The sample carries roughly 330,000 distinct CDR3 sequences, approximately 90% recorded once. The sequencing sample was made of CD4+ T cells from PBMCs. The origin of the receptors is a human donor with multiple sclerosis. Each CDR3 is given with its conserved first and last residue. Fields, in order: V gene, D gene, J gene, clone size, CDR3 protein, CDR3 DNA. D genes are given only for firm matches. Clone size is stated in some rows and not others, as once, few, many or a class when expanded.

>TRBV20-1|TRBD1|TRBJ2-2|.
CSAESGTGNTGELFF
TGCAGTGCTGAGTCCGGGACAGGGAACACCGGGGAGCTGTTTTTT
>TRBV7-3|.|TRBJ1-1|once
CASSPGGGATEAFF
TGTGCCAGCAGCCCCGGTGGAGGGGCCACTGAAGCTTTCTTT
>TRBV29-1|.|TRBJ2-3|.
CSVEEARTDTQYF
TGCAGCGTTGAAGAGGCACGCACAGATACGCAGTATTTT
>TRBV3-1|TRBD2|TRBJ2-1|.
CASTQMPSGNEQFF
TGTGCCAGCACCCAAATGCCTAGCGGGAATGAGCAGTTCTTC
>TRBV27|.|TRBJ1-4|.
CASSRQYSGPTEKLFF
TGTGCCAGCAGTCGACAGTACTCAGGCCCTACTGAAAAACTGTTTTTT
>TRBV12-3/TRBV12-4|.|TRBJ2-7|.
CASSLDRAYEQYF
TGTGCCAGCAGTTTGGACCGAGCCTACGAGCAGTACTTC
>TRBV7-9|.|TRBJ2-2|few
CASSLRRTGELFF
TGTGCCAGCAGCTTACGGCGGACCGGGGAGCTGTTTTTT
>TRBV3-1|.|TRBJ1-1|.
CASSTLGNTEAFF
TGTGCCAGCAGCACCTTGGGGAACACTGAAGCTTTCTTT
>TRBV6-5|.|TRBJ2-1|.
CASSYGGTANNEQFF
TGTGCCAGCAGTTACGGGGGGACAGCGAACAATGAGCAGTTCTTC
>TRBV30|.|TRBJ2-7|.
CAWSVDGTYEQYF
TGTGCCTGGAGTGTAGACGGTACCTACGAGCAGTACTTC
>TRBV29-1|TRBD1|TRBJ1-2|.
CSVGEDRGDGYTF
TGCAGCGTTGGAGAGGACAGGGGGGATGGCTACACCTTC
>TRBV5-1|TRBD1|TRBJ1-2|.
CASSSGGTGRSSGYGYTF
TGCGCCAGCAGCTCGGGAGGGACAGGTCGAAGTTCAGGCTATGGCTACACCTTC
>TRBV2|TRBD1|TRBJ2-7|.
CASNTGDEQYF
TGTGCCAGCAATACAGGGGACGAGCAGTACTTC
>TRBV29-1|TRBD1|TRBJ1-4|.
CSVWETGYEKLFF
TGCAGCGTTTGGGAGACAGGGTATGAAAAACTGTTTTTT
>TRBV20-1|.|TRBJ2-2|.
CSARVPGTTGELFF
TGCAGTGCTAGAGTACCGGGGACCACCGGGGAGCTGTTTTTT
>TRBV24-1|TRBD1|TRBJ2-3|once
CATSDSGQGAGDTQYF
TGTGCCACCAGTGATTCTGGACAGGGTGCGGGAGATACGCAGTATTTT
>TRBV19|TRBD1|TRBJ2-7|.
CASRQGLLLSYEQYF
TGTGCCAGCCGACAGGGGCTACTACTCTCCTACGAGCAGTACTTC
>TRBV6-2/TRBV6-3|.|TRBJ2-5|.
CASSYLEGGETQYF
TGTGCCAGCAGTTACTTGGAGGGGGGCGAGACCCAGTACTTC
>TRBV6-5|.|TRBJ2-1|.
CASSPRAGEQFF
TGTGCCAGCAGCCCCAGGGCGGGTGAGCAGTTCTTC
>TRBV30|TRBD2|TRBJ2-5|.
CAWTSGGAGETQYF
TGTGCCTGGACTAGCGGGGGGGCAGGGGAGACCCAGTACTTC
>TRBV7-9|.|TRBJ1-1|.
CASSLALTGRAEAFF
TGTGCCAGCAGCCTCGCCCTTACAGGGCGCGCTGAAGCTTTCTTT
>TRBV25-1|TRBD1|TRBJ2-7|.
CASSGDREHYEQYF
TGTGCCAGCAGCGGAGACAGGGAACACTACGAGCAGTACTTC
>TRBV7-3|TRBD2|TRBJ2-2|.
CASSLIPGGNTGELFF
TGTGCCAGCAGCTTAATCCCGGGAGGGAACACCGGGGAGCTGTTTTTT
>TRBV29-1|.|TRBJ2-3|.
CSVEVRTSTDTQYF
TGCAGCGTTGAGGTGAGAACTAGCACAGATACGCAGTATTTT
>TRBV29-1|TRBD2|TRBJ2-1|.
CSVDRAGVNNEQFF
TGCAGCGTTGATCGAGCGGGGGTTAACAATGAGCAGTTCTTC
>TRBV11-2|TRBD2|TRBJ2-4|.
CASSLGRLAGALRLPIAKNIQYF
TGTGCCAGCAGCTTAGGACGGTTAGCGGGGGCCCTTCGTCTCCCTATAGCCAAAAACATTCAGTACTTC
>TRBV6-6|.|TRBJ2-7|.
CASTPRGSYEQYF
TGTGCCAGCACCCCAAGGGGGTCCTACGAGCAGTACTTC
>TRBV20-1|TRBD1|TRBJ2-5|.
CSVWDRQETQYF
TGCAGTGTTTGGGACAGACAAGAGACCCAGTACTTC
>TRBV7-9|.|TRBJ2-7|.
CAIQGGSPYEQYF
TGTGCAATCCAGGGGGGGAGTCCCTACGAGCAGTACTTC
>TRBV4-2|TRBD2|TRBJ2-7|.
CASSQDGSSGSYEQYF
TGTGCCAGCAGCCAAGATGGTTCTAGCGGGAGTTACGAGCAGTACTTC
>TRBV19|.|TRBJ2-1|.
CASTPIAQSSYNEQFF
TGTGCCAGTACCCCCATAGCGCAAAGCTCCTACAATGAGCAGTTCTTC
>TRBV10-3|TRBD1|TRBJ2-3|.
CAISKTGDTTDTQYF
TGTGCCATCAGCAAGACAGGGGATACCACAGATACGCAGTATTTT
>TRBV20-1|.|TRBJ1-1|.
CSAREGGRGTTEAFF
TGCAGTGCTAGAGAGGGGGGGAGGGGAACTACTGAAGCTTTCTTT
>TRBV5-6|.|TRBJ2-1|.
CASSEHDEQFF
TGTGCCAGCAGCGAACACGATGAGCAGTTCTTC
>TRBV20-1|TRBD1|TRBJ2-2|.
CSAEDRVYTGELFF
TGCAGTGCTGAGGACAGGGTTTACACCGGGGAGCTGTTTTTT
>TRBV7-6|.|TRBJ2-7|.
CASSSATRTYEQYF
TGTGCCAGCAGCTCCGCCACCAGGACCTACGAGCAGTACTTC
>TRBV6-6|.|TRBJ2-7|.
CASSTNAGVSNEQYF
TGTGCCAGCAGTACTAATGCGGGCGTCTCCAACGAGCAGTACTTC
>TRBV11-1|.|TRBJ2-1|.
CASTRDGGGEQSF
TGTGCCAGCACCCGGGACGGAGGCGGCGAGCAGTCCTTC
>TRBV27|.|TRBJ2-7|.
CASSLSLSYEQYF
TGTGCCAGCAGTTTATCGCTCTCCTACGAGCAGTACTTC
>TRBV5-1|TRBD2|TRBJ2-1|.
CAIHILPTSGRASSYNEQFF
TGCGCCATCCACATCCTTCCGACTAGCGGGAGGGCTAGCTCCTACAATGAGCAGTTCTTC
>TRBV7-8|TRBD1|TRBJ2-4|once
CASSLGLRRGGIGDIQYF
TGTGCCAGCAGCTTAGGCCTCCGAAGAGGGGGCATAGGAGACATTCAGTACTTC
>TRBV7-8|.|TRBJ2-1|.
CASSKAGRYNEQFF
TGTGCCAGCAGCAAAGCCGGCCGGTACAATGAGCAGTTCTTC
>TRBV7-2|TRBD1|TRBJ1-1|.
CASSLTGTGGDTEAFF
TGTGCCAGCAGCTTAACGGGGACAGGAGGAGACACTGAAGCTTTCTTT
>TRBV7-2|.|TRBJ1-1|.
CASSSNRGTNTEAFF
TGTGCCAGCAGCTCCAACCGGGGGACGAACACTGAAGCTTTCTTT
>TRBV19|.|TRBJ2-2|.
CASSPPRGLRNTGELFF
TGTGCCAGTAGTCCCCCCCGGGGTTTAAGGAACACCGGGGAGCTGTTTTTT
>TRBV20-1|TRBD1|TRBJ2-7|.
CSAPNPGQGGYEQYF
TGCAGTGCTCCTAATCCGGGACAGGGAGGATACGAGCAGTACTTC
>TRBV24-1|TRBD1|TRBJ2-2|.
CATRDRGHGELFF
TGTGCCACCAGGGACAGGGGTCACGGGGAGCTGTTTTTT
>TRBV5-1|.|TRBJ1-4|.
CASSLEDSLNEKLFF
TGCGCCAGCAGCTTGGAGGACAGCCTTAATGAAAAACTGTTTTTT
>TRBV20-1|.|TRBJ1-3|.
CSAGFRTALGNTIYF
TGCAGTGCTGGATTTAGGACCGCTTTGGGAAACACCATATATTTT